These 15 T cell receptor beta chains originate from one sample sequenced in a study of CD8 T cells in ankylosing spondylitis. Their antigens remain unidentified. Regarding the study as a whole: A TCR beta motif of 7 to 9 highly homologous variants seemed to mark ankylosing spondylitis blood.

TCRdb independently ran MiXCR on the 5' RACE reads; one entry per CDR3 protein. This table holds about 800,000 distinct CDR3 sequences, approximately 10% found once. The sample taken for sequencing was blood, either unsorted or a sorted T cell fraction (not recorded which). All receptors derive from a male donor with ankylosing spondylitis.

A few counts support this clonotype. The chain employs TRBV20-1 and TRBJ2-1; TRBD2 aligns across 8 bases. The CDR3 is made up of 15 amino acids. Germline CDR1 reads DFQATT; CDR2 reads SNEGSKA (reference sequence). V lost 3 bases and J lost 8; bases outside the gene matches: 12. CDR3 DNA: TGCAGTGCTAGGGACGGGACTAGTGTTACGGATGAGCAGTTCTTC. Amino acid sequence: CSARDGTSVTDEQFF.

This clonotype was seen only a few times. CDR3 DNA sequence: TGCGCCAGCAGCTCGAGCAGGGGGTCATCTGGGGCCAACGTCCTGACTTTC. The encoded protein is CASSSSRGSSGANVLTF. The chain is built from TRBV5-1 and TRBJ2-6; 7 nucleotides line up with TRBD1. Germline CDR1 is SGHRS and CDR2 is YFSETQ. J lost 1 base, V lost 3 bases, and 7 bases had no gene match. CDR3 length equals 17 residues.

The chain is built from TRBV30 and TRBJ1-3; D is ambiguous. Germline V gene sequence: CDR1 GTSNPN, CDR2 SVGIG (reference sequence). The length of the CDR3 is 14 residues. V dropped 1 base and J dropped 0 bases, with 7 bases sitting between them. The CDR3 sequence is CAWSGLNSGNTIYF. For the CDR3, the DNA is TGTGCCTGGAGTGGACTGAACTCTGGAAACACCATATATTTT.

This clonotype was seen a few times. The CDR3 here is CASSFWRAYNEQFF. The CDR3 DNA reads TGTGCCAGCAGCTTTTGGCGGGCCTACAATGAGCAGTTCTTC. V gene TRBV7-2 combines with J gene TRBJ2-1; tentative D call: TRBD2 (5 bases). There are 14 residues in the CDR3. Germline CDR1 SGHTA, CDR2 FQGNSA. The V and J ends lost 3 bases and 2 bases respectively, with 8 bases between them.

This clonotype was seen many times. The chain links TRBV29-1 to TRBJ2-5; 11 bases line up with TRBD2. Unmatched junction bases numbered 9, after V lost 4 bases and J lost 5 bases. Per germline, CDR1 SQVTM and CDR2 ANQGSEA. The CDR3 has 15 amino acids. CDR3 protein: CSVGYSASGRETQYF. Here the CDR3 DNA reads TGCAGCGTTGGATACTCGGCTAGCGGGAGGGAGACCCAGTACTTC.

The V and J genes are TRBV27 and TRBJ2-7, with TRBD2 identical over 8 bases. The CDR3 covers 14 residues. Trimming at V came to 6 bases and at J to 0 bases, leaving 4 bases not matched to a gene. CDR1 MNHEY and CDR2 SMNVEV come from the germline V gene (reference sequence). Here the CDR3 DNA reads TGTGCCAGCAGCAACGGGACTAGCTCCTACGAGCAGTACTTC. Amino acid sequence: CASSNGTSSYEQYF.

In its sample, this clonotype was seen many times. The chain employs TRBV6-1 and TRBJ2-2, with D maybe TRBD1 (6 bases). Germline-derived CDR1 and CDR2 are MNHNS and SASEGT. The CDR3 covers 14 residues. Trimming took 5 bases from V and 7 from J, leaving 14 bases between them. This CDR3 reads CASSRGQSGGELFF. Written as DNA, the CDR3 is TGTGCCAGCAGTCGCGGACAGTCGGGCGGGGAGCTGTTTTTT.

This clonotype was observed a handful of times. V gene TRBV7-2 combines with J gene TRBJ1-6, with D hard to call. The V gene's germline CDR1 is SGHTA and CDR2 FQGNSA. The CDR3 is 15 amino acids. Between the trimmed V and J ends, which lost 2 bases and 7 bases, there was a span of 12 bases. Here the CDR3 DNA reads TGTGCCAGCAGCTTAATAGGGAGGCGAAATTCACCCCTCCACTTT. Protein product: CASSLIGRRNSPLHF. Complete variable domain (other parts from reference TRBV7-2 and TRBJ1-6): GAGVSQSPSNKVTEKGKDVELRCDPISGHTALYWYRQSLGQGLEFLIYFQGNSAPDKSGLPSDRFSAERTGGSVSTLTIQRTQQEDSAVYLCASSLIGRRNSPLHFGNGTRLTVT.

This chain connects TRBV11-2 to TRBJ2-3; 8 bases map to TRBD2. The germline gives CDR1 SGHAT, CDR2 FQNNGV. The CDR3 has 16 amino acids. With V trimmed by 4 bases and J by 7 bases, 13 bases remained unmatched. CDR3 DNA: TGTGCCAGCAGCTCTATCCGGGGGGGAAGAGGGAATACGCAGTATTTT. This translates into CASSSIRGGRGNTQYF. Combining the CDR3 with reference TRBV11-2 and TRBJ2-3 gives the whole variable domain EAGVAQSPRYKIIEKRQSVAFWCNPISGHATLYWYQQILGQGPKLLIQFQNNGVVDDSQLPKDRFSAERLKGVDSTLKIQPAKLEDSAVYLCASSSIRGGRGNTQYFGPGTRLTVL.

The V call is TRBV7-8, the J call TRBJ1-2, with D perhaps TRBD1 (5 bases). CDR3 size: 18 residues. Looked up from germline, CDR1 is SGHVS and CDR2 is FQNEAQ. V dropped 2 bases and J dropped 5 bases, with 24 bases sitting between them. The CDR3 coding sequence is TGTGCCAGCAGCTTAAGAGACCGACAGCACACGGGGGGGTATGGCTACACCTTC. This gives the protein CASSLRDRQHTGGYGYTF.

The chain has TRBV28 and TRBJ2-7; possibly TRBD1 for D (7 bases). The CDR3 is 15 amino acids. Germline V gene sequence: CDR1 MDHEN, CDR2 SYDVKM. Trimming took 5 bases from V and 2 from J, leaving 16 bases between them. As DNA, the CDR3 is TGTGCCAGCAGTGTCGGGAGACAGGGAACCTACGAGCAGTACTTC. Amino acids: CASSVGRQGTYEQYF.

The chain has TRBV15 and TRBJ2-7; 11 nucleotides align to TRBD1. Germline V gene sequence: CDR1 LNHNV, CDR2 YYDKDF (reference sequence). J gave up 5 bases and V 1 base, and 4 bases lay outside the gene matches. The CDR3 is 15 amino acids. CDR3 coding DNA: TGTGCCACCAGCAGAGCGCGGACAGGGGGCCACGAGCAGTACTTC. Translated, it gives CATSRARTGGHEQYF. Combining the CDR3 with reference TRBV15 and TRBJ2-7 gives the whole variable domain DAMVIQNPRYQVTQFGKPVTLSCSQTLNHNVMYWYQQKSSQAPKLLFHYYDKDFNNEADTPDNFQSRRPNTSFCFLDIRSPGLGDTAMYLCATSRARTGGHEQYFGPGTRLTVT.

This clonotype has a handful of counts. The chain recombines TRBV28 with TRBJ1-2, with 7 nucleotides matching TRBD1. V shed 4 bases, J shed 2 bases, and the junction held 7 bases outside the gene matches. CDR1 and CDR2 (germline): MDHEN, SYDVKM. The CDR3 has 15 amino acids. CDR3 nucleotide sequence: TGTGCCAGCAGTTCGGTGGGACAGACCAACTATGGCTACACCTTC. This translates into CASSSVGQTNYGYTF.

The chain employs TRBV20-1 and TRBJ2-1; TRBD2 matches at 14 bases. CDR3 size: 15 residues. CDR1 is DFQATT and CDR2 is SNEGSKA in the germline V gene (reference sequence). The CDR3 sequence: CSPIGLAGGYNEQFF. The CDR3 bases are TGCAGCCCCATCGGACTAGCGGGAGGCTACAATGAGCAGTTCTTC.

This clonotype occurred a few times. The chain recombines TRBV10-3 with TRBJ2-5, with D perhaps TRBD2 (6 bases). CDR1 and CDR2 from the germline V gene are ENHRY and SYGVKD. V shed 6 bases and J shed 9 bases, with 14 bases lying between them. There are 12 residues in the CDR3. The CDR3 DNA follows: TGTGCCATCAGCGGGACGGGGGAGGCCCAGTACTTC. Translation: CAISGTGEAQYF.